Presented here are 24 T cell receptor beta chains from one specimen sequenced in a study of blood T cell repertoires in COVID-19. The assay was immunoSEQ multiplex PCR, and TCRdb's table has in-frame clones only and misses some. The table has 300,000 to 350,000 clones, 87% seen once; the top ten hold just under 6.5%. The sequencing input was peripheral blood. These receptors all stem from a woman in her fifties or sixties with COVID-19, enrolled during active disease.

This chain's CDR3 is CASSLNGIGYEQYF. Written as DNA, the CDR3 is TGTGCCAGCAGTTTGAATGGCATTGGCTACGAGCAGTACTTC. This chain connects TRBV27 to TRBJ2-7, with unresolved D. V was cut by 3 bases and J by 3 bases, with 12 bases left in between. This CDR3 contains 14 residues. The germline V gene has CDR1 MNHEY and CDR2 SMNVEV (reference sequence).

The rearrangement uses TRBV5-1 and TRBJ1-1; D is perhaps TRBD1 (6 bases). Trimming shortened V by 3 bases and J by 6 bases, and 9 bases separated the two germline ends. The germline V gene encodes CDR1 SGHRS and CDR2 YFSETQ. The CDR3 extends over 12 amino acids. The DNA of the CDR3 is TGCGCCAGCAGCTCCGGGGGGCCTGAAGCTTTCTTT. This sequence encodes CASSSGGPEAFF.

This rearrangement joins TRBV21-1 to TRBJ1-1. TRBV21-1 is described as a pseudogene. The CDR3 consists of 13 residues. The CDR3 bases are TGTGCCAGCAGCTCGGAGAAGGACACTGAAGCTTTCTTT. This translates into CASSSEKDTEAFF.

This clone occurred once. The rearrangement uses TRBV19 and TRBJ2-5, with D possibly TRBD2 on 6 matching bases. This CDR3 is 15 amino acids long. Trimming pared 4 bases from V and 1 base from J, leaving 13 bases between. Germline CDR1 reads LNHDA; CDR2 reads SQIVND (reference sequence). The CDR3 spells CASSRGSGLQETQYF. In DNA form, the CDR3 reads TGTGCCAGTAGTAGGGGGAGCGGGCTCCAAGAGACCCAGTACTTC.

The rearrangement links TRBV6-2 or TRBV6-3 to TRBJ2-5; 7 bases line up with TRBD2. The V gene's germline CDR1 is MNHEY and CDR2 SVGEGT. V lost 2 bases, J lost 6 bases, and 9 bases stayed unmatched. The CDR3 length is 15 residues. The CDR3 reads CASSYRLATDKTQYF. DNA of the CDR3: TGTGCCAGCAGTTACAGACTAGCAACCGACAAGACCCAGTACTTC.

This clone was observed once. V and J are TRBV19 and TRBJ1-1; the D is unclear. CDR3 length: 12 amino acids. V lost 5 bases and J 4 bases, leaving 8 bases between the germline ends. Germline-derived CDR1 and CDR2 are LNHDA and SQIVND (reference sequence). The CDR3 region has the DNA TGTGCCAGTAGTTGGTACACCACTGAAGCTTTCTTT. The encoded protein is CASSWYTTEAFF.

The chain carries TRBV7-2 and TRBJ1-2; weak D call: TRBD1 (5 bases). CDR1 is SGHTA and CDR2 is FQGNSA in the germline V gene. The CDR3 loop spans 14 amino acids. Trimming removed 5 bases at V and 3 bases at J, with 13 bases between. The CDR3, as DNA: TGTGCCAGCAGCCTCTCCCAGGGTTACTATGGCTACACCTTC. Its translation: CASSLSQGYYGYTF.

This sequence joins TRBV2 and TRBJ2-7; D is perhaps TRBD2 (5 bases). CDR3 length: 14 amino acids. The V gene lost 1 base and the J gene lost 2 bases, with 9 bases spanning the gap. CDR1 SNHLY and CDR2 FYNNEI come from the germline V gene. The CDR3 spells CASSEDRGAYEQYF. CDR3 in DNA: TGTGCCAGCAGTGAAGACCGGGGAGCCTACGAGCAGTACTTC.

This sequence joins TRBV5-1 and TRBJ1-2; D unresolved. This CDR3 contains 12 residues. Trimming pared 4 bases from V and 7 bases from J, leaving 11 bases between. Germline V gives CDR1 SGHRS, CDR2 YFSETQ. CDR3 nucleotide sequence: TGCGCCAGCAGCGAGCCTCGCGGTGGCTACACCTTC. It encodes CASSEPRGGYTF.

The gene calls are TRBV30 and TRBJ1-5; unclear D gene. The CDR3 has 14 amino acids. Trimming took off 3 bases at V and 0 bases at J, with 9 bases between the two ends. The germline gives CDR1 GTSNPN, CDR2 SVGIG (reference sequence). The CDR3 loop reads CAWSGRNSNQPQHF. The CDR3 nucleotides read TGTGCCTGGAGCGGTAGAAATAGCAATCAGCCCCAGCATTTT.

The rearrangement uses TRBV5-5 and TRBJ1-2; 8 bases agree with TRBD1. CDR1 and CDR2 from the germline V gene are SGHKS and YYEKEE (reference sequence). The length of the CDR3 is 15 residues. The junction had 8 bases not matched to a gene; V was cut back by 1 base and J by 6 bases. CDR3 DNA sequence: TGTGCCAGCAGCTTGTCCAGGGGGCAATGGGATGGCTACACCTTC. Amino acids: CASSLSRGQWDGYTF. Combining the CDR3 with reference TRBV5-5 and TRBJ1-2 gives the whole variable domain DAGVTQSPTHLIKTRGQQVTLRCSPISGHKSVSWYQQVLGQGPQFIFQYYEKEERGRGNFPDRFSARQFPNYSSELNVNALLLGDSALYLCASSLSRGQWDGYTFGSGTRLTVV.

V usage is TRBV2 and J usage is TRBJ2-1, with D possibly matching TRBD2 (5 bases). Germline-derived CDR1 and CDR2 are SNHLY and FYNNEI. V was trimmed by 0 bases and J by 7 bases, leaving 19 bases between them. CDR3 length: 17 amino acids. CDR3 nucleotide sequence: TGTGCCAGCAGTGAAGCGCTTAGCGTCGAGAGGGAGAATGAGCAGTTCTTC. Protein product: CASSEALSVERENEQFF.

Worth noting for this clone: Germline is not matched at one junction end, which may reflect a read error. V gene TRBV2 combines with J gene TRBJ2-7; 7 bases fit TRBD2. The CDR3 length is 11 residues. Germline CDR1 and CDR2: SNHLY and FYNNEI. The CDR3 protein is CASTWLREVNF. For the CDR3, the DNA is TGTGCCAGCACTTGGCTCCGGGAGGTGAACTTC.

V and J are TRBV7-3 and TRBJ2-2; 9 bases fit TRBD2. Trimming cost V 5 bases and J 2 bases; bases outside gene matches: 3. This CDR3 contains 15 residues. Germline V gene sequence: CDR1 SGHTA, CDR2 FQGTGA. CDR3 sequence reads: CASSRTSDNTGELFF. For the CDR3, the DNA is TGTGCCAGCAGCCGGACTAGCGACAACACCGGGGAGCTGTTTTTT.

The J gene is TRBJ1-1, the V gene TRBV19; 8 positions agree with TRBD1. The CDR3 runs 14 residues. Trimming cost V 7 bases and J 3 bases; bases outside gene matches: 7. Germline-derived CDR1 and CDR2 are LNHDA and SQIVND (reference sequence). In nucleotides, the CDR3 is TGTGCCAGTAACAGGGGGGGGAGAGACACTGAAGCTTTCTTT. It codes for CASNRGGRDTEAFF.

This chain joins TRBV2 and TRBJ1-5, with TRBD1 matching 7 bases. Germline values: CDR1 SNHLY, CDR2 FYNNEI. The V and J ends lost 6 bases and 1 base, in that order; junction bases with no gene match: 6. This CDR3 contains 15 residues. DNA for the CDR3: TGTGCCAGCAGCGGTACAGGGGCGAGCAATCAGCCCCAGCATTTT. This codes for CASSGTGASNQPQHF.

This clone was counted between two and nine times. The rearrangement links TRBV11-3 to TRBJ2-1; TRBD2 aligns across 11 bases. The V gene's germline CDR1 is SGHNT and CDR2 YENEEA. V trimming: 5 bases; J trimming: 6 bases; junction bases outside the gene matches: 3. There are 14 residues in the CDR3. The CDR3 region has the DNA TGTGCCAGCAGCGAAGGACTAGCGGGCAATGAGCAGTTCTTC. This codes for CASSEGLAGNEQFF.

DNA of the CDR3: TGCGCCAGCAGCCTAACCTGGACAGGGGACTACGAGCAGTACTTC. Amino acid sequence: CASSLTWTGDYEQYF. The chain combines TRBV4-1 with TRBJ2-7; TRBD1 aligns across 9 bases. Per germline, CDR1 MGHRA and CDR2 YSYEKL. With V trimmed by 4 bases and J by 3 bases, 7 bases remained unmatched. The CDR3 totals 15 residues.

The rearrangement links TRBV9 to TRBJ2-7, with 11 bases fitting TRBD2. CDR1 and CDR2 (germline): SGDLS, YYNGEE. CDR3 length equals 17 residues. The trim removed 5 bases at V and 4 bases at J, leaving 14 bases unmatched. CDR3 DNA sequence: TGTGCCAGCAGTGCACTAGCGGGAGCTTGGGAAGAATACGAGCAGTACTTC. It encodes CASSALAGAWEEYEQYF.

The rearrangement uses TRBV5-1 and TRBJ2-3; 9 bases are shared with TRBD2. Germline loops: CDR1 SGHRS, CDR2 YFSETQ. J lost 10 bases, V lost 4 bases, and 16 bases had no gene match. CDR3 length: 16 residues. CDR3 nucleotides: TGCGCCAGCAGCCCTGGACTAGCGATTCTATGGGTGGCGCAGTATTTT. Protein: CASSPGLAILWVAQYF.

This sequence joins TRBV18 and TRBJ2-7; TRBD2 agrees at 8 bases. Trimming took 3 bases from V and 6 from J; bases not matched to a gene: 10. This CDR3 is 15 amino acids long. Germline assignment: CDR1 KGHSH and CDR2 LQKENI. The CDR3 spells CASSPGSGAAGEQYF. The CDR3 DNA follows: TGTGCCAGCTCACCGGGTAGCGGGGCGGCTGGCGAGCAGTACTTC.

This chain links TRBV10-3 with TRBJ2-4; 14 nucleotides line up with TRBD2. This CDR3 comprises 22 residues. The trim removed 4 bases at V and 3 bases at J, leaving 20 bases unmatched. Germline loops: CDR1 ENHRY, CDR2 SYGVKD. CDR3 in amino acids: CAISAVKVGLAGGRGLKNIQYF. The CDR3 DNA sequence: TGTGCCATCAGTGCCGTAAAAGTAGGACTAGCGGGAGGTAGGGGTCTCAAAAACATTCAGTACTTC.

The genes are TRBV20-1 and TRBJ2-7; 13 bases fit TRBD2. J was trimmed by 4 bases and V by 3 bases; bases with no gene match: 6. CDR3 size: 15 residues. Germline CDR1 and CDR2: DFQATT and SNEGSKA (reference sequence). CDR3 sequence reads: CSASRTSGSKYEQYF. As DNA, the CDR3 is TGCAGTGCTAGTAGGACTAGCGGGAGTAAGTACGAGCAGTACTTC.

The V gene is TRBV2, the J gene TRBJ1-2; no firm D call. The germline V gene encodes CDR1 SNHLY and CDR2 FYNNEI. V dropped 0 bases and J dropped 7 bases, with 6 bases sitting between them. The CDR3 sequence is 12 residues long. This chain's CDR3 is CASSEAPLGYTF. In DNA form, the CDR3 reads TGTGCCAGCAGTGAAGCTCCCCTTGGCTACACCTTC.